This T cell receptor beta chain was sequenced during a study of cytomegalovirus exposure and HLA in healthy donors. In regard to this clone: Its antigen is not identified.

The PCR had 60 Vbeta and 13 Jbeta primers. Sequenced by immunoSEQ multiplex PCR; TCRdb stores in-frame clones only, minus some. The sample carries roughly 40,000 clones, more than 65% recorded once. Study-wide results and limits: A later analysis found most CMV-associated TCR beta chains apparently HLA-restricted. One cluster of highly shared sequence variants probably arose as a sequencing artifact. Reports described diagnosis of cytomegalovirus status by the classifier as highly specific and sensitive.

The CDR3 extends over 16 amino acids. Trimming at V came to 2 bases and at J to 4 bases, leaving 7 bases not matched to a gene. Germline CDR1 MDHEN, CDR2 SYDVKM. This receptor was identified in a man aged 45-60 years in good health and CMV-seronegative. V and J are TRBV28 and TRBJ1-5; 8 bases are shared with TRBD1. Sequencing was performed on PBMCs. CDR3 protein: CASSLRQGMGNQPQHF. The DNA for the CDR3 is TGTGCCAGCAGTTTAAGACAGGGGATGGGTAATCAGCCCCAGCATTTT. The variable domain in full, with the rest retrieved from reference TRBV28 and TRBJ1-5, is DVKVTQSSRYLVKRTGEKVFLECVQDMDHENMFWYRQDPGLGLRLIYFSYDVKMKEKGDIPEGYSVSREKKERFSLILESASTNQTSMYLCASSLRQGMGNQPQHFGDGTRLSIL.